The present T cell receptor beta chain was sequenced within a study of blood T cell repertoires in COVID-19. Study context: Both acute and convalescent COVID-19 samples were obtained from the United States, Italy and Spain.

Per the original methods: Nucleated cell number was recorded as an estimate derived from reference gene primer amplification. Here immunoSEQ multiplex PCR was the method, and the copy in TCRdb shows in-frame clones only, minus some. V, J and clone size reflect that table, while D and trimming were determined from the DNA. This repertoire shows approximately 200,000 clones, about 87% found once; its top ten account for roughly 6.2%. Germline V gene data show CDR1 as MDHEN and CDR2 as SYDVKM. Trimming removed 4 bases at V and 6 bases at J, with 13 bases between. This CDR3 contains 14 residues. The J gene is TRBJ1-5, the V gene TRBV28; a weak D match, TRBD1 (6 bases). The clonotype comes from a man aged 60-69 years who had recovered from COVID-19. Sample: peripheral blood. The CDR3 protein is CASSSTRGGQPQHF. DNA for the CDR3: TGTGCCAGCAGTTCCACCCGAGGGGGTCAGCCCCAGCATTTT.